Here is one T cell receptor beta chain with its context. The junction shows a germline mismatch at one end, possibly a read error. The sample originates from a study of CD4 and CD8 cells across lung adenocarcinoma regions. TCRdb redid the calling of the PCR reads with MiXCR, one entry per CDR3 protein. Altogether about 23,000 distinct CDR3 sequences are present, about 50% being singletons, with the ten largest covering 20% to 25%. The germline V gene has CDR1 ENHRY and CDR2 SYGVKD. The CDR3 consists of 13 residues. This chain connects TRBV10-3 to TRBJ2-3, with 8 bases matching TRBD2. The clonotype comes from a male donor with lung adenocarcinoma. The CD4 and CD8 labels of this study may be unreliable. Sequencing used CD4+ T cells from the center of a lung tumor. The CDR3: CATGGGSKDMQYF. The CDR3 DNA follows: TGTGCCACGGGGGGGGGATCCAAAGATATGCAGTACTTT.